This TCR beta chain was recovered during a study of cytomegalovirus exposure and HLA in healthy donors. PCR amplification relied on 60 Vbeta primers (plus 13 Jbeta primers). Produced via immunoSEQ multiplex PCR; TCRdb's table is partial and in-frame only. The specimen's table records approximately 140,000 clones. Healthy bone marrow donors made up the donor group. General study points: Upon later analysis, TCR association rates were observed to vary by HLA locus, being highest for DRB1 and lowest for HLA-C. In an earlier analysis, productive rearrangement rates for most beta V segments clustered near 90% or 30%.

V lost 3 bases and J 4 bases, leaving 28 bases between the germline ends. The CDR3 runs to 20 residues. CDR1 is MNHNS and CDR2 is SASEGT in the germline V gene. About this clone: Its antigen is undetermined.

This receptor was taken from a woman between 45 and 65 years old in good health and CMV-seronegative. The chain is built from TRBV6-1 and TRBJ1-5; possibly TRBD1 for D (6 bases). Sequenced sample: PBMCs. CDR3 coding DNA: TGTGCCAGCAGTGACGGGGACACGCGTTGGCGGGAGGTCGGTAATCAGCCCCAGCATTTT. Its protein is CASSDGDTRWREVGNQPQHF.